This TCR beta chain came from a study of long-term antiretroviral therapy in people with HIV. CDR1 is SNHLY, CDR2 FYNNEI, per germline. Trimming stripped 7 bases from V and 6 bases from J, with 16 bases between. The CDR3 length is 13 residues. The assay used was immunoSEQ (version v3.0), run at survey level. Produced via immunoSEQ multiplex PCR; TCRdb's table is partial and in-frame only. The sample lists roughly 33,000 clones, 70% to 80% seen once, with just over 7% in the top ten. This clone was counted between two and nine times. The TCR comes from a woman aged 50 to 65 with HIV. V usage is TRBV2 and J usage is TRBJ2-7; D is unresolved. Source: unsorted PBMCs, taken 2 years after starting antiretroviral therapy. The CDR3 DNA sequence: TGTGCCAGCATAAAAGAGAGAGACCTCGAGCAGTACTTC. This sequence encodes CASIKERDLEQYF. Full variable domain (missing parts from reference TRBV2 and TRBJ2-7): EPEVTQTPSHQVTQMGQEVILRCVPISNHLYFYWYRQILGQKVEFLVSFYNNEISEKSEIFDDQFSVERPDGSNFTLKIRSTKLEDSAMYFCASIKERDLEQYFGPGTRLTVT.